These T cell receptor beta chains were read from a single sample in a study of blood T cell repertoires in COVID-19. The data were produced by immunoSEQ multiplex PCR, yet TCRdb's version contains in-frame clones alone and is incomplete. The repertoire holds 200,000 to 250,000 clones, with about 90% as singletons. Sequenced material: peripheral blood. All receptors come from a man aged 55 to 70 with COVID-19, enrolled during active disease. CDR3s include the opening cysteine and the closing phenylalanine or tryptophan. Fields, in order: D gene, clone size, V gene, J gene, CDR3 protein, CDR3 DNA. D genes are given only for firm matches. Expanded clones are given a class, and other clones once, few, many or no size at all.

>-|-|TRBV28|TRBJ1-1
CASRQQMNTEAFF
TGTGCCAGCCGACAGCAAATGAACACTGAAGCTTTCTTT
>TRBD1|-|TRBV5-1|TRBJ2-7
CASSPTGTGTYEQYF
TGCGCCAGCAGCCCGACCGGGACAGGGACCTACGAGCAGTACTTC
>-|-|TRBV6-6|TRBJ1-1
CASSYFLTGANTEAFF
TGTGCCAGCAGTTACTTTTTGACAGGCGCGAACACTGAAGCTTTCTTT
>TRBD1|few|TRBV30|TRBJ2-7
CAWSRQGPYEQYF
TGTGCCTGGAGTCGACAGGGCCCCTACGAGCAGTACTTC
>TRBD2|-|TRBV5-5|TRBJ2-7
CASSPTSGTYEQYF
TGTGCCAGCAGCCCGACTAGCGGGACCTACGAGCAGTACTTC
>TRBD1|-|TRBV4-2|TRBJ1-2
CASSQDGTGYGYTF
TGTGCCAGCAGCCAAGACGGGACAGGGTATGGCTACACCTTC
>-|-|TRBV5-4|TRBJ2-1
CASSSRQNGYNEQFF
TGTGCCAGCAGCTCACGACAGAACGGATACAATGAGCAGTTCTTC
>-|-|TRBV9|TRBJ1-2
CASSVGQDNYGYTF
TGTGCCAGCAGCGTAGGACAGGACAACTATGGCTACACCTTC
>TRBD2|-|TRBV5-8|TRBJ2-7
CASSLPLAGGSYEQYF
TGTGCCAGCAGCCTCCCCCTGGCGGGGGGCTCCTACGAGCAGTACTTC
>-|-|TRBV6-5|TRBJ1-5
CASSPSGGYQPQHF
TGTGCCAGCAGTCCCTCCGGGGGTTACCAGCCCCAGCATTTT
>-|-|TRBV18|TRBJ1-2
CASSPPGLGGDLPSFF
TGTGCCAGCTCACCACCGGGGCTCGGGGGGGATCTACCATCTTTCTTC
>-|-|TRBV7-9|TRBJ1-3
CASRNTWEGAGNTIYF
TGTGCCAGCAGGAATACTTGGGAGGGTGCTGGAAACACCATATATTTT
>TRBD1|-|TRBV2|TRBJ1-2
CASTQGAGGYTF
TGTGCCAGCACCCAGGGGGCGGGTGGCTACACCTTC